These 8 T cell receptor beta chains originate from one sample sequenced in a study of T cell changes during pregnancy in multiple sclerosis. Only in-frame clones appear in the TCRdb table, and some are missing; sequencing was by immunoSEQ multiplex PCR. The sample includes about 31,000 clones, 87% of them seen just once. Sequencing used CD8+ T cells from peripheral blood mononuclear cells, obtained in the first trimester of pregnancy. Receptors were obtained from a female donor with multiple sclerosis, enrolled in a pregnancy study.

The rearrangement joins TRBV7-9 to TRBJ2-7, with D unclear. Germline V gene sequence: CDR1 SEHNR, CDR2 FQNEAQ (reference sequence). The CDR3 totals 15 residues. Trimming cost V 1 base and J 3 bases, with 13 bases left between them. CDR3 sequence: CASSLGSFRSYEQYF. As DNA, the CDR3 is TGTGCCAGCAGCTTAGGAAGTTTTCGGAGCTACGAGCAGTACTTC.

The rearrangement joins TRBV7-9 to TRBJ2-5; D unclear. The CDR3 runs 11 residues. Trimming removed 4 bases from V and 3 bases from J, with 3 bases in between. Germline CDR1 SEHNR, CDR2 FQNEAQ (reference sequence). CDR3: CASSSEETQYF. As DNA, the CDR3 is TGTGCCAGCAGCTCTGAAGAGACCCAGTACTTC. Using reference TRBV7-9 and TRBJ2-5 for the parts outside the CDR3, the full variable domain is DTGVSQNPRHKITKRGQNVTFRCDPISEHNRLYWYRQTLGQGPEFLTYFQNEAQLEKSRLLSDRFSAERPKGSFSTLEIQRTEQGDSAMYLCASSSEETQYFGPGTRLLVL.

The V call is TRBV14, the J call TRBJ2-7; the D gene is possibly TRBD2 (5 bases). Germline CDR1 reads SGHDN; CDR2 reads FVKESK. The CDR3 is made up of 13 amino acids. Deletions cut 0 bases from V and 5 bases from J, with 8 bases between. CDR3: CASSQDGIHEQYF. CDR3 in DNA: TGTGCCAGCAGCCAAGACGGGATCCACGAGCAGTACTTC.

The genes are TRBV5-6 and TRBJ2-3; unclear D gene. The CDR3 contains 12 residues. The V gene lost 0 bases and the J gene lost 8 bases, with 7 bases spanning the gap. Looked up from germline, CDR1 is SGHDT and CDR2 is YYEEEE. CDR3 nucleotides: TGTGCCAGCAGCTTGGGCGGTTTTACGCAGTATTTT. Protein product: CASSLGGFTQYF. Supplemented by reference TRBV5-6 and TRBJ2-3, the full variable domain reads DAGVTQSPTHLIKTRGQQVTLRCSPKSGHDTVSWYQQALGQGPQFIFQYYEEEERQRGNFPDRFSGHQFPNYSSELNVNALLLGDSALYLCASSLGGFTQYFGPGTRLTVL.

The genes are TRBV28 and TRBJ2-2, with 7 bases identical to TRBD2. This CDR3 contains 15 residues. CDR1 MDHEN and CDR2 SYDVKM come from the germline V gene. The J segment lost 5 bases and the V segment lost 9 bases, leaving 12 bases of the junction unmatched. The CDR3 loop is CASQAGGGETGELFF. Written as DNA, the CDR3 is TGTGCCAGTCAGGCCGGCGGGGGTGAGACCGGGGAGCTGTTTTTT.

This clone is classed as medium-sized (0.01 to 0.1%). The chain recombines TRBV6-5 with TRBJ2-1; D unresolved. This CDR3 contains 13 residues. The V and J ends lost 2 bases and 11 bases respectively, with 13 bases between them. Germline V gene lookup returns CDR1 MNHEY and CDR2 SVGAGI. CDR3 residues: CASSYNVESQQFF. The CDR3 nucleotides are TGTGCCAGCAGTTACAACGTGGAGAGCCAGCAGTTCTTC.

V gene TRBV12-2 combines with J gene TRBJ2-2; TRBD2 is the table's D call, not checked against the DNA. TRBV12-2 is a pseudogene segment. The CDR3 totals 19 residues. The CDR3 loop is CASRSHSRGRASNTGELFF. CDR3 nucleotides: TGTGCAAGTCGCTCCCATAGTCGCGGGAGGGCGTCGAACACCGGGGAGCTGTTTTTT.

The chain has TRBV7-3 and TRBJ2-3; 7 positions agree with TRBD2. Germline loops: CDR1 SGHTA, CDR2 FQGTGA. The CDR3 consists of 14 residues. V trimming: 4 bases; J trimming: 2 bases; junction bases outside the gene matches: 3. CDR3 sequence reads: CASSSSGDTDTQYF. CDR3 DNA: TGTGCCAGCAGCTCAAGCGGGGACACAGATACGCAGTATTTT.